This entry features one TCR beta chain sequence. Its antigen is currently unknown. The data derive from a study of T cell responses to AZD1222 COVID-19 vaccine. Study-wide results and caveats: At study baseline, merely five or six AZD1222 recipients were seropositive.

V lost 2 bases and J lost 5, with 10 bases in between. CDR1 ENHRY and CDR2 SYGVKD come from the germline V gene. This CDR3 is built from 13 residues. Using immunoSEQ multiplex PCR, the repertoire was profiled, and TCRdb retains in-frame clones only, with some absent. The sample gives 100,000 to 150,000 clones, roughly 87% of which show up once; roughly 9.8% is in the top ten. The sample was peripheral blood, taken on day 0 of AZD1222 vaccination. This chain links TRBV10-3 with TRBJ2-7, with a tentative D call TRBD2 (5 bases). The origin of this receptor is an adult in good health. DNA for the CDR3: TGTGCCATCAGTGAGCGGGGTCCCCACGAGCAGTACTTC. It codes for CAISERGPHEQYF.